These 27 T cell receptor beta chains were sequenced from one sample in a study of Ad26.COV2.S vaccination and SARS-CoV-2 variants. This table comes from immunoSEQ multiplex PCR, and its TCRdb copy is limited to in-frame clones, with some not included. The repertoire includes about 380,000 clones, around four fifths of them detected once, and around 7% sits in the top ten. Treatment defined: roughly 19 received Ad26.COV2.S at low or high dose, single or two shots; roughly five received placebo; per-sample allocation not given. After the first vaccine or placebo injection, samples were drawn on day 63. The sample consisted of peripheral blood, taken in a trial of Ad26.COV2.S vaccine versus placebo. All receptors come from a person aged 18-60 years who received the Ad26.COV2.S COVID-19 vaccine or a placebo.

This clone appeared a single time. The V and J genes are TRBV12-3 or TRBV12-4 and TRBJ1-1; TRBD1 aligns across 7 bases. Trimming cost V 5 bases and J 6 bases; bases outside gene matches: 6. The CDR3 has 13 residues. CDR3 protein: CASSRGQQAEAFF. The CDR3 DNA reads TGTGCCAGCAGTCGGGGACAGCAAGCTGAAGCTTTCTTT.

V usage is TRBV6-5 and J usage is TRBJ2-2; TRBD2 is a possible D gene (5 bases). CDR1 and CDR2 from the germline V gene are MNHEY and SVGAGI. The V end was cut by 6 bases, the J end by 4 bases, with 9 bases between. The CDR3 is 13 residues long. CDR3 sequence: CASSREPTGELFF. The CDR3 nucleotides are TGTGCCAGCAGCCGGGAACCCACCGGGGAGCTGTTTTTT.

The gene calls are TRBV5-1 and TRBJ1-1; D ambiguous. Germline CDR1 and CDR2: SGHRS and YFSETQ. V shed 4 bases and J shed 1 base, with 8 bases lying between them. The CDR3 consists of 13 residues. This CDR3 is CASSLYPNTEAFF. Written as DNA, the CDR3 is TGCGCCAGCAGCCTTTATCCGAACACTGAAGCTTTCTTT.

A single count supports this clone. The chain is built from TRBV27 and TRBJ1-2; no clear D. This CDR3 has 15 residues. Germline assignment: CDR1 MNHEY and CDR2 SMNVEV (reference sequence). The V and J ends lost 3 bases and 5 bases respectively, with 16 bases between them. CDR3 residues: CASSFLANRGYGYTF. The CDR3 nucleotides are TGTGCCAGCAGTTTTTTGGCGAACCGAGGTTATGGCTACACCTTC.

This chain joins TRBV7-3 and TRBJ2-7, with 8 bases fitting TRBD2. CDR3 length equals 14 residues. After removal of 3 bases from V and 5 bases from J, the junction contained 6 bases not matched to a gene. The germline V gene has CDR1 SGHTA and CDR2 FQGTGA. CDR3 coding DNA: TGTGCCAGCAGCTTGCGAGCGGGAGTCAACGAGCAGTACTTC. Translating gives CASSLRAGVNEQYF.

This clone was detected only once. V is TRBV4-1 and J is TRBJ1-3; D remains ambiguous. Germline CDR1 MGHRA, CDR2 YSYEKL. The CDR3 loop spans 19 amino acids. The V end lost 1 base, the J end lost 0 bases, and 19 bases lay between the germline ends. The CDR3, as DNA: TGCGCCAGCAGCCAAGGTCGGGTCGCCCACTCGAGCTCTGGAAACACCATATATTTT. Protein sequence: CASSQGRVAHSSSGNTIYF.

The chain recombines TRBV27 with TRBJ1-4; tentative D call: TRBD1 (5 bases). Germline CDR1 is MNHEY and CDR2 is SMNVEV (reference sequence). The CDR3 extends over 16 amino acids. Trimming cost V 4 bases and J 8 bases, with 20 bases left between them. The CDR3 coding sequence is TGTGCCAGCAGTTCCCAGACCGTACCCAACAGGGAAAAACTGTTTTTT. It encodes CASSSQTVPNREKLFF.

V gene TRBV29-1 combines with J gene TRBJ2-4; no firm D call. The germline V gene encodes CDR1 SQVTM and CDR2 ANQGSEA. CDR3 length: 13 amino acids. The V and J ends lost 3 bases and 0 bases respectively, with 6 bases between them. The CDR3 loop is CSVDELAKNIQYF. CDR3 bases: TGCAGCGTTGATGAGCTAGCCAAAAACATTCAGTACTTC.

J is TRBJ2-7 and V is TRBV15; TRBD2 aligns across 11 bases. Germline CDR1 and CDR2: LNHNV and YYDKDF (reference sequence). CDR3 size: 16 residues. The J segment lost 7 bases and the V segment lost 3 bases, leaving 11 bases of the junction unmatched. The CDR3 is CATSRGSGRAVREQYF. The CDR3 bases are TGTGCCACCAGCAGGGGTAGCGGGAGGGCCGTGAGGGAGCAGTACTTC.

This clone was counted a few times. The chain has TRBV4-3 and TRBJ1-6, with TRBD1 identical over 7 bases. Germline V gene lookup returns CDR1 LGHNA and CDR2 YSLEER. J gave up 10 bases and V 0 bases, and 12 bases lay outside the gene matches. The CDR3 is 17 residues long. CDR3 coding DNA: TGCGCCAGCAGCCAAGATCATAGGGGACAGTGGCAGTCACCCCTCCACTTT. The encoded protein is CASSQDHRGQWQSPLHF.

This clone was seen a single time. The chain recombines TRBV4-3 with TRBJ2-1, with D maybe TRBD2 (6 bases). The CDR3 is 15 amino acids. CDR1 and CDR2 (germline): LGHNA, YSLEER. V lost 4 bases, J lost 4 bases, and 14 bases lay in between. CDR3: CASSRRGGRYNEQFF. For the CDR3, the DNA is TGCGCCAGCAGCCGACGCGGAGGGAGGTACAATGAGCAGTTCTTC.

In this sample, this clone turned up a few times. The chain carries TRBV12-3 or TRBV12-4 and TRBJ1-5; possibly TRBD1 for D (6 bases). The V end lost 6 bases, the J end lost 6 bases, and 12 bases lay between the germline ends. This CDR3 comprises 13 residues. The CDR3 here is CASSATGLQPQHF. CDR3 nucleotides: TGTGCCAGCAGCGCTACAGGGCTTCAGCCCCAGCATTTT.

V gene TRBV7-9 combines with J gene TRBJ2-3; D is perhaps TRBD1 or TRBD2 (6 bases each). The germline V gene has CDR1 SEHNR and CDR2 FQNEAQ (reference sequence). This CDR3 comprises 13 residues. V dropped 6 bases and J dropped 7 bases, with 14 bases sitting between them. The CDR3 DNA reads TGTGCCAGCAGTTCGCGAGGGGGGAATACGCAGTATTTT. This codes for CASSSRGGNTQYF.

To note about this clone: The sample contains more than one DNA sequence encoding this CDR3. This rearrangement joins TRBV9 to TRBJ2-7; 12 nucleotides match TRBD1. Germline assignment: CDR1 SGDLS and CDR2 YYNGEE. V dropped 4 bases and J dropped 4; count of bases not matched to a gene: 6. This CDR3 is 15 amino acids long. The CDR3 DNA reads TGTGCCAGCAGCCCAGGGACAGGGGGCGTTTACGAGCAGTACTTC. The encoded protein is CASSPGTGGVYEQYF.

In this sample, this clone turned up a few times. The chain carries TRBV23-1 and TRBJ1-4; D possibly corresponds to TRBD1 (5 bases). TRBV23-1 is an ORF; its function is uncertain. The CDR3 covers 20 residues. V gave up 3 bases and J gave up 7 bases, with 30 bases separating them. The CDR3 region is CASSHSGEFLKSKGAEKLFF. The CDR3 DNA reads TGCGCCAGCAGTCACTCGGGGGAGTTCCTTAAGTCTAAAGGGGCTGAAAAACTGTTTTTT.

V and J are TRBV14 and TRBJ2-5; 12 bases agree with TRBD2. Germline CDR1 and CDR2: SGHDN and FVKESK. This CDR3 has 19 amino acids. The V gene end was trimmed by 4 bases and the J gene end by 2 bases; junction bases not matched to a gene: 14. Here the CDR3 reads CASSRRTEGLAGSQETQYF. CDR3 sequence (DNA): TGTGCCAGCAGCCGCCGGACAGAGGGACTAGCGGGTTCTCAAGAGACCCAGTACTTC. The variable domain in full, with the rest retrieved from reference TRBV14 and TRBJ2-5, is EAGVTQFPSHSVIEKGQTVTLRCDPISGHDNLYWYRRVMGKEIKFLLHFVKESKQDESGMPNNRFLAERTGGTYSTLKVQPAELEDSGVYFCASSRRTEGLAGSQETQYFGPGTRLLVL.

V gene TRBV4-1 combines with J gene TRBJ2-5, with D perhaps matching TRBD1 (5 bases). The CDR3 runs to 16 residues. V was trimmed by 0 bases and J by 5 bases, leaving 16 bases between them. Germline loops: CDR1 MGHRA, CDR2 YSYEKL. CDR3 sequence (DNA): TGCGCCAGCAGCCAAGATTCGCAGGGCCCCCTGGAGACCCAGTACTTC. As protein: CASSQDSQGPLETQYF.

V and J are TRBV29-1 and TRBJ2-1; D is unclear. Germline-derived CDR1 and CDR2 are SQVTM and ANQGSEA. This CDR3 spans 12 amino acids. V lost 8 bases and J 6 bases, leaving 14 bases between the germline ends. The CDR3 is CSFHSRANEQFF. The CDR3 DNA follows: TGCAGCTTCCACAGCCGGGCCAATGAGCAGTTCTTC.

The V and J genes are TRBV27 and TRBJ1-4; no clear D. Trimming removed 11 bases at V and 4 bases at J, with 14 bases between. CDR3 size: 13 residues. CDR1 and CDR2 (germline): MNHEY, SMNVEV (reference sequence). CDR3 protein: CAVNPHSNEKLFF. CDR3 nucleotide sequence: TGTGCCGTTAATCCGCACAGTAATGAAAAACTGTTTTTT.

The chain uses TRBV10-3 and TRBJ2-1; TRBD1 matches 9 bases. The CDR3 length is 14 residues. Germline lookup yields CDR1 ENHRY and CDR2 SYGVKD. The V gene end was trimmed by 2 bases and the J gene end by 9 bases; junction bases not matched to a gene: 5. The CDR3 DNA follows: TGTGCCATCAGTGAGAGGGACAGGGTTGGTGAGCAGTTCTTC. Its translation: CAISERDRVGEQFF.

The V and J genes are TRBV4-1 and TRBJ2-1; D gene ambiguous. This CDR3 comprises 13 residues. Germline assignment: CDR1 MGHRA and CDR2 YSYEKL. The V end was cut by 5 bases, the J end by 10 bases, with 15 bases between. CDR3 sequence (DNA): TGCGCCAGCAGCTCGCTAGGCCCCCCGGAGCAGTTCTTC. Protein: CASSSLGPPEQFF.

The chain uses TRBV15 and TRBJ1-1; 11 bases match TRBD1. The CDR3 runs to 18 residues. The germline V gene encodes CDR1 LNHNV and CDR2 YYDKDF (reference sequence). V was clipped by 0 bases and J by 2 bases; unmatched bases: 8. The CDR3 is CATSREGVRTGGNTEAFF. The CDR3 nucleotides are TGTGCCACCAGCAGAGAGGGGGTCCGGACAGGGGGCAACACTGAAGCTTTCTTT.

V gene TRBV9 combines with J gene TRBJ1-2, with 7 positions matching TRBD1. CDR3 length equals 15 residues. Germline-derived CDR1 and CDR2 are SGDLS and YYNGEE. V lost 7 bases, J lost 0 bases, and 9 bases stayed unmatched. The CDR3 loop reads CASGGQSKANYGYTF. The DNA of the CDR3 is TGTGCCAGCGGGGGACAGTCCAAAGCTAACTATGGCTACACCTTC.

This clone was detected only a few times. This chain joins TRBV6-5 and TRBJ2-7, with 9 bases identical to TRBD1. This CDR3 spans 15 amino acids. V was clipped by 2 bases and J by 2 bases; unmatched bases: 4. Germline CDR1 is MNHEY and CDR2 is SVGAGI. The CDR3 is CASSYRGQGTYEQYF. As DNA, the CDR3 is TGTGCCAGCAGTTACCGGGGACAGGGAACCTACGAGCAGTACTTC.

The count of this clone is one. The J gene is TRBJ1-4, the V gene TRBV7-9, with TRBD1 identical over 9 bases. The V gene's germline CDR1 is SEHNR and CDR2 FQNEAQ (reference sequence). The CDR3 is made up of 15 amino acids. J was trimmed by 6 bases and V by 6 bases; bases with no gene match: 8. This chain's CDR3 is CASRPGRTGDEKLFF. The CDR3 bases are TGTGCCAGCAGACCAGGACGGACAGGGGATGAAAAACTGTTTTTT.

The rearrangement joins TRBV6-6 to TRBJ2-7; 14 bases match TRBD2. CDR1 MNHNY and CDR2 SVGAGI come from the germline V gene (reference sequence). This CDR3 is built from 16 residues. Losses at the gene ends were 2 bases for V and 3 bases for J; bases not matched to a gene: 3. The CDR3 protein is CASSYRGTSGGYEQYF. The CDR3, as DNA: TGTGCCAGCAGTTACCGAGGGACTAGCGGGGGCTACGAGCAGTACTTC.

The chain carries TRBV7-3 and TRBJ2-3; 9 bases line up with TRBD2. Germline V gene data show CDR1 as SGHTA and CDR2 as FQGTGA. The length of the CDR3 is 15 residues. Trimming removed 5 bases from V and 5 bases from J; junction bases left unmatched: 8. CDR3 in amino acids: CASSPWGLAGDTQYF. The CDR3 bases are TGTGCCAGCAGCCCATGGGGACTAGCAGGAGATACGCAGTATTTT. Drawing the rest from reference TRBV7-3 and TRBJ2-3, the complete variable domain is GAGVSQTPSNKVTEKGKYVELRCDPISGHTALYWYRQSLGQGPEFLIYFQGTGAADDSGLPNDRFFAVRPEGSVSTLKIQRTERGDSAVYLCASSPWGLAGDTQYFGPGTRLTVL.